The text below deals with one T cell receptor (beta chain). The antigen is undetermined. In chemo-refractory metastatic non-small-cell lung cancer, patients got ipilimumab CTLA-4 blockade together with focal radiation. These data originate in a study of radiotherapy plus CTLA-4 blockade in lung cancer. Germline values: CDR1 ENHRY, CDR2 SYGVKD. With V trimmed by 10 bases and J by 0 bases, 5 bases remained unmatched. The length of the CDR3 is 15 residues. Study-level points and caveats: After radiotherapy and ipilimumab, tumor-derived clones expanded in peripheral blood. Reported findings show early blood T cell clone dynamics, with interferon-beta, best predicted response.

The assay was immunoSEQ multiplex PCR, and TCRdb's table has in-frame clones only and misses some. This repertoire shows 100,000 or so clones, 82% found once; its top ten account for about 26%. The chain couples TRBV10-3 to TRBJ2-6, with 8 bases lining up with TRBD1. The clonotype was recovered from a human donor with non-small cell lung cancer that progressed on radiotherapy plus ipilimumab. The source material was peripheral blood, sampled from a patient treated with radiotherapy plus ipilimumab. CDR3 DNA sequence: TGTGCCACGAGGACAGGGAGCTCTGGGGCCAACGTCCTGACTTTC. As protein: CATRTGSSGANVLTF.